The rows below give T cell receptor beta chains drawn from one sample of a study of T cell clones after liver transplantation. Using immunoSEQ multiplex PCR, the repertoire was profiled, and TCRdb retains in-frame clones only, with some absent. The sample contains approximately 65,000 clones, almost 95% of which appear only once. The sample consisted of CD4+ T cells from blood, taken less than 28 months after liver transplant. These receptors were obtained from a human patient who received a liver transplant. Certain T cells may be donor cells from the graft. CDR3s include the opening cysteine and the closing phenylalanine or tryptophan. The order of the fields is D gene, J gene, V gene, clone size, CDR3 DNA, CDR3 protein. A D gene is named only where the DNA matches it firmly. For some rows the clone size is stated as once, few or many, or as a class when expanded; others skip it.

- | TRBJ1-2 | TRBV6-1 | - | TGTGCCAGCAGTGAAGCGAAGGTCGGCTATGGCTACACCTTC | CASSEAKVGYGYTF
- | TRBJ2-1 | TRBV5-1 | - | TGCGCCAGCAGCTTGAGTGGCAGGGCGGATGGCAATGAGCAGTTCTTC | CASSLSGRADGNEQFF
- | TRBJ2-5 | TRBV5-1 | few | TGCGCCAGCAGCTCGGGACCCCAAGAGACCCAGTACTTC | CASSSGPQETQYF
- | TRBJ2-1 | TRBV13 | - | TGTGCCAGCAGCTCCCGTTACAATGAGCAGTTCTTC | CASSSRYNEQFF
TRBD1 | TRBJ2-5 | TRBV6-6 | - | TGTGCCAGCAGCCCCGCCGGGACAGGCGATCAAGAGACCCAGTACTTC | CASSPAGTGDQETQYF
- | TRBJ1-1 | TRBV29-1 | - | TGCAGCGTTGAAGGCCTCATACAGGGTAATCTTTTTGAAGCTTTCTTT | CSVEGLIQGNLFEAFF
- | TRBJ2-3 | TRBV13 | - | TGTGCCAGCAGCTTAGTCTCAGCTAGCACAGATACGCAGTATTTT | CASSLVSASTDTQYF
TRBD2 | TRBJ2-5 | TRBV28 | - | TGTGCCAGCAGAGAGGGGACTAGCGGGAGGGAGACCCAGTACTTC | CASREGTSGRETQYF
TRBD1 | TRBJ2-7 | TRBV6-6 | once | TGTGCCAGCAGCCACCCAGGGGGCGGATTCTCCGAGCAGTACTTC | CASSHPGGGFSEQYF
TRBD2 | TRBJ2-2 | TRBV7-8 | - | TGTGCCAGCAGCACACGGGAGGTCAACACCGGGGAGCTGTTTTTT | CASSTREVNTGELFF
TRBD1 | TRBJ1-4 | TRBV11-1 | - | TGTGCCAGCACCCGGACAGGGGAGGATGAAAAACTGTTTTTT | CASTRTGEDEKLFF
TRBD2 | TRBJ2-5 | TRBV2 | - | TGTGCCAGCGAGGCTAGCGGCGAAGAGACCCAGTACTTC | CASEASGEETQYF
TRBD2 | TRBJ2-7 | TRBV29-1 | - | TGCAGCGGTGGGGAGGGATACTCCTACGAGCAGTACTTC | CSGGEGYSYEQYF
- | TRBJ2-5 | TRBV12-5 | once | TGTGCTAGTGCCCTGACTAGGAGGGAGACCCAGTACTTC | CASALTRRETQYF
TRBD2 | TRBJ2-3 | TRBV13 | - | TGTGCCAGCAGCTTAGGTTTGCGGGAGGGCCCCGATACGCAGTATTTT | CASSLGLREGPDTQYF
- | TRBJ2-7 | TRBV18 | - | TGTGCCAGCTCGGCCGGACGGGAATACGAGCAGTACTTC | CASSAGREYEQYF
TRBD1 | TRBJ2-7 | TRBV4-3 | - | TGCGCCAGCAGCCAAGAGAACAGGGGGCGGGTGGAGCAGTACTTC | CASSQENRGRVEQYF
- | TRBJ1-2 | TRBV2 | few | TGTGCCAGCAGTGAAGAGGCCAGCTATGGCTACACCTTC | CASSEEASYGYTF
- | TRBJ2-2 | TRBV4-1 | - | TGCGCCAGCAGCCAAGTATTAGGGTTGAGCGGGGAGCTGTTTTTT | CASSQVLGLSGELFF
TRBD1 | TRBJ1-2 | TRBV7-8 | - | TGTGCCAGCAGCTTAGGGACAGGATCCCCCTATGGCTACACCTTC | CASSLGTGSPYGYTF
- | TRBJ2-7 | TRBV11-2 | once | TGTGCCAGCAGCTTACTCGGACAAGCCTACGAGCAGTACTTC | CASSLLGQAYEQYF
TRBD1 | TRBJ1-2 | TRBV27 | - | TGTGCCAGCAGTCCCACCGGGACAGGGTCCCCTCGCTACACCTTC | CASSPTGTGSPRYTF
- | TRBJ1-1 | TRBV29-1 | - | TGCAGCGTTGGAGTGGAGGCCACTGAAGCTTTCTTT | CSVGVEATEAFF
- | TRBJ1-1 | TRBV5-1 | - | TGCGCCAGCAGCTTGGGCGGACGGGAGAACACTGAAGCTTTCTTT | CASSLGGRENTEAFF
TRBD1 | TRBJ2-7 | TRBV19 | - | TGTGCCAGTAGTATCGACAGGGGGGGCTACGAGCAGTACTTC | CASSIDRGGYEQYF
- | TRBJ2-7 | TRBV9 | - | TGTGCCAGCAGCGTGGAAGGGAGGATAGGGAGCTCCGAGCAGTACTTC | CASSVEGRIGSSEQYF
- | TRBJ2-3 | TRBV12-5 | - | TGTGCTAGTGGTTTGGGGGCCCGGGGCACAGATACGCAGTATTTT | CASGLGARGTDTQYF
- | TRBJ2-3 | TRBV28 | - | TGTGCCAGCAGTTCCAGGGGGGGGGCGCAGATAGATACGCAGTATTTT | CASSSRGGAQIDTQYF
TRBD2 | TRBJ2-5 | TRBV13 | - | TGTGCCAGCAGCATCTCTACTAGCGGGAGGGGTAAGACCCAGTACTTC | CASSISTSGRGKTQYF
- | TRBJ1-5 | TRBV12-5 | - | TGTGCTAGTGGGACAGCCTTCCAGCCCCAGCATTTT | CASGTAFQPQHF
TRBD2 | TRBJ2-7 | TRBV5-5 | once | TGTGCCAGCATCCCCAGGGCGGGAGTAGAGGAGCAGTACTTC | CASIPRAGVEEQYF
TRBD2 | TRBJ2-1 | TRBV29-1 | - | TGCAGCGGGGGAGGGAGGGCCTACAATGAGCAGTTCTTC | CSGGGRAYNEQFF
- | TRBJ2-1 | TRBV5-1 | - | TGCGCCAGCAGCTTGTTCTCGGGAAGCTCCTACAATGAGCAGTTCTTC | CASSLFSGSSYNEQFF
- | TRBJ1-5 | TRBV7-9 | - | TGTGCCAGCAGCGGTACCGGGGATCAGCCCCAGCATTTT | CASSGTGDQPQHF
- | TRBJ2-7 | TRBV7-2 | - | TGTGCCAGCAGCTTCGTAGCCTACGAGCAGTACTTC | CASSFVAYEQYF
- | TRBJ1-6 | TRBV6-6 | - | TGTGCCAGCAGGGAGGGAAATTCACCCCTCCACTTT | CASREGNSPLHF
- | TRBJ2-1 | TRBV2 | - | TGTGCCAGCAGGCTGAACCCGGAATTGGGGTTCTTC | CASRLNPELGFF
TRBD2 | TRBJ2-3 | TRBV11-1 | - | TGTGCCAGCAGCACTGGACTAGCGGCCCCTCGGTATTTT | CASSTGLAAPRYF
- | TRBJ1-2 | TRBV7-2 | - | TGTGCCAGCAGCCCCCCCGGGAGGGGGTATGGCTACACCTTC | CASSPPGRGYGYTF
- | TRBJ2-5 | TRBV7-2 | - | TGTGCCAGCAGCTTCGGACAACTGGAGACCCAGTACTTC | CASSFGQLETQYF
TRBD2 | TRBJ2-3 | TRBV7-2 | - | TGTGCCAGCAGCTTAGCGCCTTTGACTAGCGGGAGAGATACGCAGTATTTT | CASSLAPLTSGRDTQYF
- | TRBJ2-3 | TRBV11-3 | once | TGTGCCAGCATGCCAAGGGGCACAGATACGCAGTATTTT | CASMPRGTDTQYF
TRBD2 | TRBJ2-7 | TRBV29-1 | - | TGCAGCGCTCTAGGACTAGAAAGCCGATCGGGGCAGTACTTC | CSALGLESRSGQYF
- | TRBJ1-2 | TRBV5-4 | - | TGTGCCAGCAGCTTGCTCCATCAGGCGAACTATGGCTACACCTTC | CASSLLHQANYGYTF
- | TRBJ2-6 | TRBV28 | - | TGTGCCAGCAGTCTCTCTCTCTCTGGGGCCAACGTCCTGACTTTC | CASSLSLSGANVLTF
TRBD1 | TRBJ2-7 | TRBV29-1 | - | TGCAGCGTTGCGACAGGGTACTTGGCCGGTCAGTACTTC | CSVATGYLAGQYF